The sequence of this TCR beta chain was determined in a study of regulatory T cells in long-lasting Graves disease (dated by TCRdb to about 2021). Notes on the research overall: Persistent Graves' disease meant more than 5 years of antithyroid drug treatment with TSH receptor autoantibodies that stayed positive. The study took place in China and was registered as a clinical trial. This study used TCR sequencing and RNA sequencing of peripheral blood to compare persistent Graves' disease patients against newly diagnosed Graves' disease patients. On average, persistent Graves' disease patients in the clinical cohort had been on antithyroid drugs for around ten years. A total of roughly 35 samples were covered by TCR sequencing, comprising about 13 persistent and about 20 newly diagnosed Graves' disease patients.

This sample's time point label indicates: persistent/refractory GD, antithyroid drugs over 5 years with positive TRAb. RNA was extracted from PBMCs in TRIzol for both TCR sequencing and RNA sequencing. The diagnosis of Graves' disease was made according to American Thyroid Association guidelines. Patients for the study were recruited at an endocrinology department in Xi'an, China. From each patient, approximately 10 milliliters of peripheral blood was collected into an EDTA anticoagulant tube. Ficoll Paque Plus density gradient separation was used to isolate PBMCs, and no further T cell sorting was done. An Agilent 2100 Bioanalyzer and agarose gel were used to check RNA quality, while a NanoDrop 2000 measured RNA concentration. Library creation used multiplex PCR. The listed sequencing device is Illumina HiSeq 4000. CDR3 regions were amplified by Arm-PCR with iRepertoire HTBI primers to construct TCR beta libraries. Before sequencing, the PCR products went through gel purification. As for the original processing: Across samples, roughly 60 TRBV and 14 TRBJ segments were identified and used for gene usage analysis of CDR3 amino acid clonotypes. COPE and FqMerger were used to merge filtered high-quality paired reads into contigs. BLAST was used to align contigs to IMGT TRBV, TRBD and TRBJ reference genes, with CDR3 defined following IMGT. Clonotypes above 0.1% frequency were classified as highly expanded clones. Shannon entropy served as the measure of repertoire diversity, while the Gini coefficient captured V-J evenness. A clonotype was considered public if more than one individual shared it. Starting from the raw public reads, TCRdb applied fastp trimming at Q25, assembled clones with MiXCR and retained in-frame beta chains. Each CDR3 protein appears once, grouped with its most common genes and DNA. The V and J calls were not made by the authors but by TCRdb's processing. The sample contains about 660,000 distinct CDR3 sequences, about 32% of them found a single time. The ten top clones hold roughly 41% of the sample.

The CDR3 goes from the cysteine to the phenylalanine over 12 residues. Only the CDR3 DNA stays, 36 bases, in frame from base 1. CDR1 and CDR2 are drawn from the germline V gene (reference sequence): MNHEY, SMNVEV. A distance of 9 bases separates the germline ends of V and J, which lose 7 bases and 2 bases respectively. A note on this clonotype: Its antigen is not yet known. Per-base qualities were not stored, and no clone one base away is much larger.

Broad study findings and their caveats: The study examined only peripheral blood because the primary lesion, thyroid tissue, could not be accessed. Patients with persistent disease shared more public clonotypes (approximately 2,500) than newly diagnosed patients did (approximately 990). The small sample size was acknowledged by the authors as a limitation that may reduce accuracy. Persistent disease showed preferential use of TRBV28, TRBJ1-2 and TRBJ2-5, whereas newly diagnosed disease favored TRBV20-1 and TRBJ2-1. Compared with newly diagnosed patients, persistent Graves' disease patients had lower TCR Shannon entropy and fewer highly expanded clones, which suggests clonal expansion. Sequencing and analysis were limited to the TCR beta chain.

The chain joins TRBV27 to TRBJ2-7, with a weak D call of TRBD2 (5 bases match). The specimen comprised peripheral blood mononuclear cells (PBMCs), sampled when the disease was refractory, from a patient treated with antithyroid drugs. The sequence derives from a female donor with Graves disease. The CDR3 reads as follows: CASIGGAYEQYF. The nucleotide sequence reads TGTGCCAGCATCGGAGGAGCCTACGAGCAGTACTTC.